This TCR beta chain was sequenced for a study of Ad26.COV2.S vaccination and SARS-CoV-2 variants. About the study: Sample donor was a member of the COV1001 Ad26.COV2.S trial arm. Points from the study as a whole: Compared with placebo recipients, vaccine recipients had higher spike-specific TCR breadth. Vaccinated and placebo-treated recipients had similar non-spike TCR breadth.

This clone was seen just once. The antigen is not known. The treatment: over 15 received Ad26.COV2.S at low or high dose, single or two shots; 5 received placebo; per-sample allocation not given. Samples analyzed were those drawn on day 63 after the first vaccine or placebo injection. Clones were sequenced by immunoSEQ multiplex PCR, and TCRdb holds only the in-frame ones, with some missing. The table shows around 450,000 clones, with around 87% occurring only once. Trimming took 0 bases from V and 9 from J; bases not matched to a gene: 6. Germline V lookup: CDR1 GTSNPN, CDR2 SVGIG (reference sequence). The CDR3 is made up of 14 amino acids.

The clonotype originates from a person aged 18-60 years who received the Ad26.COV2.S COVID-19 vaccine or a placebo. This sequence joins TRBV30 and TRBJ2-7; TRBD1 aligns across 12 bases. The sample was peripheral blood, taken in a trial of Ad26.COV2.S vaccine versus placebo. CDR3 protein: CAWSVGTGGLAQYF. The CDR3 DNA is TGTGCCTGGAGTGTCGGGACAGGGGGCCTCGCGCAGTACTTC.